One and the same sample provided the 19 T cell receptor beta chains below, sequenced in a study of beta chain features in type 1 diabetes. Every isolated RNA sample was fully reverse transcribed, so sequencing captured expressed TCRB transcripts. Only in-frame clones appear in the TCRdb table, and some are missing; sequencing was by immunoSEQ multiplex PCR. The sample lists 160,000 or so clones, about 9% seen once, with under 0.75% in the top ten. These receptors' targets are unknown. Study-level results: TCRB CDR3 length was moderately but significantly reduced in all four CD4+ subsets of Type 1 diabetes patients.

The sequenced sample was central memory CD4+ T cells from blood. These receptors all come from a woman aged 25 to 39 with type 1 diabetes.

The V call is TRBV28, the J call TRBJ2-5, with D possibly matching TRBD2 (6 bases). V was trimmed by 6 bases and J by 4 bases, leaving 18 bases between them. There are 15 residues in the CDR3. Germline assignment: CDR1 MDHEN and CDR2 SYDVKM. The CDR3 loop is CASRPPRDFTETQYF. The CDR3 DNA sequence: TGTGCCAGCAGACCGCCTAGGGACTTCACAGAGACCCAGTACTTC. Combining the CDR3 with reference TRBV28 and TRBJ2-5 gives the whole variable domain DVKVTQSSRYLVKRTGEKVFLECVQDMDHENMFWYRQDPGLGLRLIYFSYDVKMKEKGDIPEGYSVSREKKERFSLILESASTNQTSMYLCASRPPRDFTETQYFGPGTRLLVL.

This clone has just a few counts. The chain recombines TRBV9 with TRBJ2-1; D gene ambiguous. CDR3 length: 14 residues. Between the trimmed V and J ends, which lost 0 bases and 0 bases, there was a span of 4 bases. In germline, CDR1 is SGDLS, CDR2 YYNGEE. The CDR3 DNA reads as TGTGCCAGCAGCGTAGACAGCTCCTACAATGAGCAGTTCTTC. It specifies CASSVDSSYNEQFF. Full variable domain (rest looked up from reference TRBV9 and TRBJ2-1): DSGVTQTPKHLITATGQRVTLRCSPRSGDLSVYWYQQSLDQGLQFLIQYYNGEERAKGNILERFSAQQFPDLHSELNLSSLELGDSALYFCASSVDSSYNEQFFGPGTRLTVL.

V is TRBV29-1 and J is TRBJ1-1, with D unresolved. This CDR3 comprises 14 residues. Germline V CDR1 and CDR2: SQVTM, ANQGSEA. The V end was cut by 8 bases, the J end by 4 bases, with 20 bases between. The CDR3 spells CSFRTPFFLTEAFF. CDR3 nucleotides: TGCAGCTTCCGAACTCCCTTTTTTCTCACTGAAGCTTTCTTT.

This clone was seen a handful of times. The rearrangement links TRBV19 to TRBJ1-1; D gene unclear. V lost 6 bases to trimming and J lost 3 bases, with 8 bases between them. CDR1 is LNHDA and CDR2 is SQIVND in the germline V gene (reference sequence). The CDR3 has 12 residues. CDR3 bases: TGTGCCAGTAGGGGAGCTTACACTGAAGCTTTCTTT. Residues: CASRGAYTEAFF.

The chain couples TRBV7-3 to TRBJ2-3; D perhaps matches TRBD2 (7 bases). This CDR3 comprises 14 residues. V lost 5 bases to trimming and J lost 4 bases, with 13 bases between them. The germline gives CDR1 SGHTA, CDR2 FQGTGA. The CDR3 DNA follows: TGTGCCAGCAGCCCCTGGGGGGGCGCAGATACGCAGTATTTT. Translating gives CASSPWGGADTQYF.

Worth noting for this clone: This could be a read error, since a much larger clone is one nucleotide away. The V gene is TRBV7-9, the J gene TRBJ2-1; D is possibly TRBD2 (6 bases). V lost 2 bases and J 2 bases, leaving 7 bases between the germline ends. The CDR3 has 14 amino acids. The germline gives CDR1 SEHNR, CDR2 FQNEAQ (reference sequence). The CDR3 region is CASSLSGAYNEQFF. CDR3 coding DNA: TGTGCCAGCAGCTTATCGGGAGCCTACAATGAGCAGTTCTTC.

This clone turned up a few times. The V gene is TRBV28, the J gene TRBJ2-5, with D maybe TRBD1 (5 bases). Per germline, CDR1 MDHEN and CDR2 SYDVKM. The CDR3 sequence is 16 residues long. Trimming removed 7 bases from V and 2 bases from J, with 20 bases in between. DNA for the CDR3: TGTGCCAGCAATTACCGAAGGGGCAGTATTCAAGAGACCCAGTACTTC. It encodes CASNYRRGSIQETQYF.

A few counts support this clone. The chain recombines TRBV29-1 with TRBJ2-2, with D maybe TRBD1 (6 bases). Germline V gene lookup returns CDR1 SQVTM and CDR2 ANQGSEA. Trimming cost V 6 bases and J 5 bases, with 13 bases left between them. This CDR3 has 13 amino acids. CDR3 DNA sequence: TGCAGCGTCGCACCAACAGGGACCGGGGAGCTGTTTTTT. Its protein product is CSVAPTGTGELFF.

This clone came up a few times. V and J are TRBV7-9 and TRBJ1-1, with D possibly being TRBD1 (6 bases). This CDR3 has 14 amino acids. Trimming took off 5 bases at V and 2 bases at J, with 12 bases between the two ends. Looked up from germline, CDR1 is SEHNR and CDR2 is FQNEAQ (reference sequence). The CDR3 here is CASSQRTDNTEAFF. CDR3 nucleotide sequence: TGTGCCAGCAGCCAGAGGACAGATAACACTGAAGCTTTCTTT.

This chain uses TRBV27 with TRBJ2-3; the D gene is possibly TRBD2 (5 bases). Deletions cut 1 base from V and 4 bases from J, with 9 bases between. The CDR3 consists of 14 residues. The germline gives CDR1 MNHEY, CDR2 SMNVEV (reference sequence). DNA for the CDR3: TGTGCCAGCAGTTTATTGGCTAGCCCAGATACGCAGTATTTT. Protein: CASSLLASPDTQYF.

This clone was detected only a few times. The chain uses TRBV11-2 and TRBJ2-3; 10 bases match TRBD1. CDR3 length: 16 residues. V lost 5 bases and J lost 1; bases outside the gene matches: 6. The germline gives CDR1 SGHAT, CDR2 FQNNGV. The CDR3 DNA reads as TGTGCCAGCAGCCGTTCCGGGACAGGGGGCACAGATACGCAGTATTTT. Encoded protein: CASSRSGTGGTDTQYF. The full variable domain, its missing parts supplied by reference TRBV11-2 and TRBJ2-3, is EAGVAQSPRYKIIEKRQSVAFWCNPISGHATLYWYQQILGQGPKLLIQFQNNGVVDDSQLPKDRFSAERLKGVDSTLKIQPAKLEDSAVYLCASSRSGTGGTDTQYFGPGTRLTVL.

This clone was seen more than once but under ten times. The chain employs TRBV7-8 and TRBJ1-1, with 8 bases fitting TRBD1. J was trimmed by 5 bases and V by 4 bases; bases with no gene match: 9. The CDR3 is 15 residues long. Per the germline V gene, CDR1 is SGHVS and CDR2 is FQNEAQ. This CDR3 is CASSSTGVDWTEAFF. The CDR3 nucleotides read TGTGCCAGCAGCTCGACAGGGGTTGATTGGACTGAAGCTTTCTTT.

The table lists this clone with many counts. The CDR3: CATSDNLNTEAFF. The DNA for the CDR3 is TGTGCCACCAGCGACAACCTGAACACTGAAGCTTTCTTT. This chain connects TRBV15 to TRBJ1-1; no clear D gene. From germline, CDR1 is LNHNV and CDR2 YYDKDF (reference sequence). V was clipped by 5 bases and J by 0 bases, with 7 bases between them. The CDR3 extends over 13 amino acids.

The sample holds a few counts of this clone. A read error may produce the germline difference seen at one junction end. The chain couples TRBV7-7 to TRBJ2-2; a weak D match, TRBD2 (5 bases). Germline V lookup: CDR1 SSHAT, CDR2 FNYEAQ (reference sequence). The length of the CDR3 is 16 residues. The DNA for the CDR3 is TGTGCTAGCAGCTTAGCGCAACAGCCCAACACCGGGGAGCTGTTTTTT. Translated, it gives CASSLAQQPNTGELFF. The complete variable domain, with remaining parts taken from reference TRBV7-7 and TRBJ2-2, reads GAGVSQSPRYKVTKRGQDVTLRCDPISSHATLYWYQQALGQGPEFLTYFNYEAQPDKSGLPSDRFSAERPEGSISTLTIQRTEQRDSAMYRCASSLAQQPNTGELFFGEGSRLTVL.

This chain connects TRBV6-5 to TRBJ2-4, with 9 bases matching TRBD1. The length of the CDR3 is 13 residues. Looked up from germline, CDR1 is MNHEY and CDR2 is SVGAGI. V was pared by 5 bases and J by 9 bases, with 5 bases of the junction left unmatched. The CDR3 protein is CASSGQGNVIQYF. The DNA for the CDR3 is TGTGCCAGCAGTGGACAGGGGAACGTCATTCAGTACTTC.

This clone was observed a few times. This chain connects TRBV28 to TRBJ1-2; D call uncertain. Germline V gene sequence: CDR1 MDHEN, CDR2 SYDVKM. This CDR3 comprises 12 residues. Trimming cost V 7 bases and J 4 bases, with 10 bases left between them. CDR3 in DNA: TGTGCCAGCACCCCGGGTTTCTATGGCTACACCTTC. Its translation: CASTPGFYGYTF.

This clone was observed a handful of times. V and J are TRBV19 and TRBJ2-3; maybe TRBD2 (5 bases). V lost 3 bases and J 0 bases, leaving 10 bases between the germline ends. This CDR3 region has 15 residues. Germline V lookup: CDR1 LNHDA, CDR2 SQIVND (reference sequence). The CDR3 loop is CASSMTTPSTDTQYF. The CDR3 DNA follows: TGTGCCAGTAGTATGACTACTCCTAGCACAGATACGCAGTATTTT.

The CDR3 coding sequence is TGTGCCAGCAGGAAGTCGACAGGGGGGGTCTACGAGCAGTACTTC. This encodes CASRKSTGGVYEQYF. This chain links TRBV6-6 with TRBJ2-7; 9 bases agree with TRBD1. V lost 6 bases to trimming and J lost 3 bases; unmatched junction nucleotides: 9. The CDR3 loop spans 15 amino acids. Germline V lookup: CDR1 MNHNY, CDR2 SVGAGI (reference sequence).

This rearrangement joins TRBV29-1 to TRBJ2-2; 11 bases map to TRBD2. The junction had 8 bases not matched to a gene; V was cut back by 7 bases and J by 4 bases. The CDR3 has 15 residues. Per germline, CDR1 SQVTM and CDR2 ANQGSEA. The CDR3 nucleotides are TGCAGCGGCAGTTCTAGCGGGAGGATCACCGGGGAGCTGTTTTTT. Protein: CSGSSSGRITGELFF.